Shown below are 15 T cell receptor beta chains from a single sample sequenced in a study of a mutant IDH1 vaccine in newly diagnosed glioma. Clones were read by immunoSEQ multiplex PCR, and TCRdb kept only the in-frame ones, dropping some. In the table there are about 88,000 clones, over 70% of which are singletons. Time point given: baseline, week 1 (first vaccination visit). Sample treatment: pre-vaccination baseline after standard-of-care therapy. The sequenced sample was PBMCs, obtained from a glioma patient treated with radiotherapy, temozolomide or both. Every receptor here comes from a man aged 35 to 55 with glioma. Some clones in this sample may be carry-over from other donors' samples.

This rearrangement joins TRBV9 to TRBJ2-3; D is undetermined. CDR1 SGDLS and CDR2 YYNGEE come from the germline V gene. The germline V and J ends were trimmed by 5 bases and 0 bases, with 13 bases remaining between them. The CDR3 is made up of 15 amino acids. CDR3 sequence reads: CASSALVASTDTQYF. The CDR3 DNA sequence: TGTGCCAGCAGTGCCTTGGTAGCTAGCACAGATACGCAGTATTTT. Supplemented by reference TRBV9 and TRBJ2-3, the full variable domain reads DSGVTQTPKHLITATGQRVTLRCSPRSGDLSVYWYQQSLDQGLQFLIQYYNGEERAKGNILERFSAQQFPDLHSELNLSSLELGDSALYFCASSALVASTDTQYFGPGTRLTVL.

V and J are TRBV2 and TRBJ2-7; 9 bases align to TRBD1. Germline V lookup: CDR1 SNHLY, CDR2 FYNNEI. The CDR3 covers 15 residues. After removal of 3 bases from V and 3 bases from J, the junction contained 6 bases not matched to a gene. The CDR3 spells CASSDRTGDLYEQYF. Here the CDR3 DNA reads TGTGCCAGCAGTGACCGGACAGGGGATCTCTACGAGCAGTACTTC.

The rearrangement joins TRBV6-1 to TRBJ1-2; D unresolved. The CDR3 totals 13 residues. Germline CDR1 reads MNHNS; CDR2 reads SASEGT. Trimming cost V 6 bases and J 5 bases, with 13 bases left between them. The CDR3 protein is CASRGPVGYGYTF. As DNA, the CDR3 is TGTGCCAGCAGAGGACCAGTCGGGTATGGCTACACCTTC.

Remarks on this clone: This sample also contains other DNA sequences that code for the same CDR3. V and J are TRBV27 and TRBJ1-6; TRBD1 agrees at 11 bases. This CDR3 is 14 amino acids long. Germline trimming cut 5 bases from V and 9 bases from J; bases unmatched to any gene: 3. CDR1 is MNHEY and CDR2 is SMNVEV in the germline V gene (reference sequence). CDR3: CASSKGQGGSPLHF. The CDR3, as DNA: TGTGCCAGCAGTAAGGGACAGGGGGGTTCACCCCTCCACTTT.

The chain links TRBV11-2 to TRBJ2-6; 9 nucleotides align to TRBD1. Trimming cost V 9 bases and J 4 bases; bases outside gene matches: 7. The germline V gene has CDR1 SGHAT and CDR2 FQNNGV. This CDR3 has 15 amino acids. The CDR3 protein is CARGTGPRGANVLTF. CDR3 in DNA: TGTGCCAGAGGGACAGGGCCCCGCGGGGCCAACGTCCTGACTTTC.

This rearrangement joins TRBV2 to TRBJ2-7; possible D gene TRBD2, 6 bases. Germline-derived CDR1 and CDR2 are SNHLY and FYNNEI. This CDR3 contains 13 residues. V lost 4 bases and J 3 bases, leaving 10 bases between the germline ends. The CDR3 DNA sequence: TGTGCCAGCAGTGCGGGACTGAGCTACGAGCAGTACTTC. The encoded protein is CASSAGLSYEQYF. Together with reference TRBV2 and TRBJ2-7, the CDR3 gives the full variable domain: EPEVTQTPSHQVTQMGQEVILRCVPISNHLYFYWYRQILGQKVEFLVSFYNNEISEKSEIFDDQFSVERPDGSNFTLKIRSTKLEDSAMYFCASSAGLSYEQYFGPGTRLTVT.

This chain uses TRBV6-1 with TRBJ1-2; D unresolved. Germline CDR1 MNHNS, CDR2 SASEGT. The V end lost 0 bases, the J end lost 5 bases, and 19 bases lay between the germline ends. There are 17 residues in the CDR3. The CDR3 DNA sequence: TGTGCCAGCAGTGAAGCGCTTCGGGTGGAACTGGGGTATGGCTACACCTTC. This codes for CASSEALRVELGYGYTF.

The gene calls are TRBV6-5 and TRBJ2-5, with 8 bases that match TRBD2. V gave up 2 bases and J gave up 2 bases; unmatched junction bases: 4. Germline V gene data show CDR1 as MNHEY and CDR2 as SVGAGI. The CDR3 is 15 amino acids. The chain's CDR3 is CASSYGTSRQETQYF. CDR3 sequence (DNA): TGTGCCAGCAGTTACGGGACTAGTCGACAAGAGACCCAGTACTTC.

The table lists this clone with a count of one. V usage is TRBV5-4 and J usage is TRBJ1-2, with D possibly TRBD1 on 5 matching bases. This CDR3 has 15 amino acids. Germline V CDR1 and CDR2: SGHNT, YYREEE (reference sequence). With 4 bases removed from V and 4 bases from J, the gap between germline ends came to 17 bases. CDR3: CASSPPGQPLYGYTF. CDR3 nucleotides: TGTGCCAGCAGCCCCCCGGGGCAGCCCCTCTATGGCTACACCTTC.

The chain combines TRBV30 with TRBJ1-5; D gene uncertain. Trimming pared 7 bases from V and 5 bases from J, leaving 15 bases between. There are 13 residues in the CDR3. Looked up from germline, CDR1 is GTSNPN and CDR2 is SVGIG (reference sequence). This CDR3 reads CAYSLTGDQPQHF. The CDR3 DNA sequence: TGTGCCTACTCACTTACGGGCGATCAGCCCCAGCATTTT.

This chain links TRBV9 with TRBJ1-1, with a tentative D call TRBD1 (6 bases). V was cut by 0 bases and J by 5 bases, with 11 bases left in between. Per the germline V gene, CDR1 is SGDLS and CDR2 is YYNGEE. The CDR3 is made up of 14 amino acids. CDR3 in DNA: TGTGCCAGCAGCGTAGATGGGGGGCGGACTGAAGCTTTCTTT. Encoded protein: CASSVDGGRTEAFF.

The chain has TRBV29-1 and TRBJ1-5; D is unclear. Trimming took 0 bases from V and 3 from J, leaving 3 bases between them. This CDR3 is 12 amino acids long. CDR1 SQVTM and CDR2 ANQGSEA come from the germline V gene. The CDR3 coding sequence is TGCAGCGTTGAAGACCCCAATCAGCCCCAGCATTTT. It yields the protein CSVEDPNQPQHF.

This chain links TRBV4-1 with TRBJ1-5; TRBD1 agrees at 7 bases. Trimming took 6 bases from V and 4 from J; bases not matched to a gene: 9. Per germline, CDR1 MGHRA and CDR2 YSYEKL. The CDR3 has 15 residues. The CDR3: CASSYRTGQNQPQHF. In DNA, the CDR3 is TGCGCCAGCAGTTACCGGACAGGACAGAATCAGCCCCAGCATTTT.

The V call is TRBV10-3, the J call TRBJ1-5; 10 positions match TRBD1. Trimming cost V 0 bases and J 5 bases; bases outside gene matches: 7. CDR1 is ENHRY, CDR2 SYGVKD, per germline. CDR3 length equals 17 residues. CDR3 sequence reads: CAISESNFGTGDQPQHF. The CDR3 nucleotides read TGTGCCATCAGTGAGTCGAATTTCGGGACAGGGGATCAGCCCCAGCATTTT.

As concerns this clone: The same CDR3 is also encoded by other DNA sequences in this sample. This chain joins TRBV4-2 and TRBJ2-5; D unclear. From germline, CDR1 is LGHNA and CDR2 YNFKEQ. The germline V and J ends were trimmed by 1 base and 1 base, with 4 bases remaining between them. The CDR3 runs to 13 residues. The CDR3: CASSQVLQETQYF. The CDR3, as DNA: TGTGCCAGCAGCCAAGTGCTCCAAGAGACCCAGTACTTC.